This T cell receptor beta chain was sequenced during a study of cytomegalovirus exposure and HLA in healthy donors. Regarding this clone: Its antigen is still unknown.

PCR primers comprised 60 Vbeta and 13 Jbeta primers. TCRdb's table, derived via immunoSEQ multiplex PCR, lists solely in-frame clones and lacks some. The sample contains about 65,000 clones, 60% to 80% of which appear only once. Findings of the study overall: Later, an analysis found that common viral pathogens appeared to be linked with several of the most significant clusters. The study labeled more than 150 TCR beta chains cytomegalovirus-associated.

V lost 2 bases to trimming and J lost 5 bases, with 10 bases between them. Germline assignment: CDR1 MDHEN and CDR2 SYDVKM. This CDR3 contains 14 residues. The TCR was taken from a girl under 18 in good health and CMV-seropositive. V and J are TRBV28 and TRBJ1-5, with a possible D match to TRBD1 (5 bases). Sequenced material: PBMCs. CDR3 sequence reads: CASSLVGAHQPQHF. Here the CDR3 DNA reads TGTGCCAGCAGTTTAGTAGGGGCCCATCAGCCCCAGCATTTT. Full variable domain (missing parts from reference TRBV28 and TRBJ1-5): DVKVTQSSRYLVKRTGEKVFLECVQDMDHENMFWYRQDPGLGLRLIYFSYDVKMKEKGDIPEGYSVSREKKERFSLILESASTNQTSMYLCASSLVGAHQPQHFGDGTRLSIL.